This T cell receptor beta chain was captured in a study of blood T cells in healthy people across ages (dated by TCRdb to 2014 to 2015). For context, the study as a whole: Template switching captured roughly one uniquely barcoded TCR beta cDNA molecule per two T cells in model experiments. The study measured age-related changes in TCR beta repertoire diversity using deep sequencing normalized with unique cDNA molecular identifiers. The donors were divided into four age groups: young (average roughly 17 years), middle-aged (roughly 42), aged (under 70) and long-lived (more than 75). To avoid experimental bias, donors of different ages were spread randomly across the sequencing lanes. The study analyzed two additional independent replicas of 1 million unique cDNA reads from the same blood draw for two donors, one aged 18 to 29 and one aged 80 or older.

The receptor library was made with 5' RACE. The sample was run on an Illumina HiSeq 2500. A second 7 to 11 cycle PCR used a sample-barcoded 5' primer and a J-beta primer mix. A template-switch 5' adaptor carrying 12 random nucleotides introduced a unique molecular identifier onto each TCR beta cDNA molecule. At least 2.5 million CDR3-containing paired-end reads were obtained from each sample. All of the RNA was converted into first-strand cDNA using the Mint cDNA synthesis kit, with a TRBC-specific oligonucleotide serving as the primer. Following uracil-DNA glycosylase treatment, a first 18-cycle PCR with universal primers M1SS and BC2_uni_R was performed on all cDNA. Turning to the authors' computational methods: For normalization, 1 million high-quality reads, each with a distinct molecular identifier, were randomly selected from each sample. Instead of being binned into consensus sequences, reads with shared molecular identifiers were discarded. MiTCR, with a Q25 quality threshold and the strictest error-elimination algorithm, was used for CDR3 identification, clonotype clustering and error correction. A nonparametric unseen species model with Euler transformation was used to estimate lower-bound total TCR beta diversity. TCRdb took the public reads, trimmed them with fastp at Q25, ran MiXCR for clone calling and kept in-frame beta chains. Rows matching on CDR3 protein sequence are summarized as one entry with the most common DNA and genes. The V and J calls, along with clone size, are taken from TCRdb and not from the paper's own processing. Counted in this sample were some 1.5 million distinct CDR3 sequences; 25% to 30% of them appeared once. The ten top clones hold over 7% of the sample.

From its cysteine to its phenylalanine, the CDR3 spans 15 amino acids. The read is trimmed to its CDR3 DNA, 45 bases read in frame from base 1. V was cut back by 0 bases and J by 0 bases, leaving a gap of 8 bases between them. Looking up the germline V gene yields CDR1 SGHRS and CDR2 YFSETQ. The donors were 40 or so Caucasian individuals from Russia, aged roughly 6 to 100 years, who were systemically healthy. Ten milliliters of peripheral blood were drawn from each donor into EDTA-treated Vacutainer tubes. Ficoll-Paque density-gradient centrifugation was used to isolate PBMCs, with at least 7 million per sample. Total RNA, at least 5 micrograms per sample, was extracted from PBMCs with Trizol reagent. The percentages of naive CD45RAhigh/CD27high T cells were determined by flow cytometry on a PBMC aliquot from every donor. As regards this clonotype: Its recognized antigen is unknown. The sample holds no much larger clone one base away, and base qualities are not on file.

Beyond this particular receptor, the publication reports: The CMV infection status of donors was not known, potentially confounding age-related changes in expanded clonotypes. Compared with the aged group, more naive CD4+ T cells, fewer expanded clones and increased TCR diversity were shown by the long-lived group, suggesting age selection. Estimates of total diversity from one million sequenced T cells were regarded as lower bounds and underestimates. Since profiling was done on bulk unsorted PBMCs, naive and antigen-experienced compartments could not be conclusively compared. A strong correlation was found between observed TCR beta diversity and the percentage of naive T cells measured by flow cytometry. Observed TCR beta diversity per million T cells fell roughly linearly with age, and a significant reduction was already apparent by age approximately 41.

Input material: blood. The V and J genes are TRBV5-1 and TRBJ2-3; the D region is possibly TRBD1 or TRBD2, each matching across 5 bases. The origin of this receptor is a woman aged 25 to 39 in good health. The CDR3 in this case is CASSLGDVSTDTQYF. In nucleotides, the sequence is TGCGCCAGCAGCTTGGGGGACGTAAGCACAGATACGCAGTATTTT.